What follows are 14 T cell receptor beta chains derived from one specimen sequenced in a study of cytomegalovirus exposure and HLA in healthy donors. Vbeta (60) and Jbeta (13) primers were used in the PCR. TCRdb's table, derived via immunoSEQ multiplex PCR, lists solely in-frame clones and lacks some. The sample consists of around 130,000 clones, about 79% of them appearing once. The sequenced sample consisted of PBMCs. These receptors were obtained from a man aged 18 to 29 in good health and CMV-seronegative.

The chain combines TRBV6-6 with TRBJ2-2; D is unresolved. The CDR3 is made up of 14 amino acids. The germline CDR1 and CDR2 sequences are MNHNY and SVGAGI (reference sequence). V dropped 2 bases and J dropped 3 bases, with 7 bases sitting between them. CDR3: CASSYNSYTGELFF. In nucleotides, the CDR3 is TGTGCCAGCAGTTACAACAGTTACACCGGGGAGCTGTTTTTT.

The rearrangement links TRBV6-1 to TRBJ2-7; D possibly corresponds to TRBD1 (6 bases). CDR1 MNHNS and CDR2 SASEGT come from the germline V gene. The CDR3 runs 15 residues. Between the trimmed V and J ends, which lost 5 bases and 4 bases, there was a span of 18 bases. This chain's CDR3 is CASSRGFPDLYEQYV. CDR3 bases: TGTGCCAGCAGTAGGGGGTTCCCCGACCTATACGAGCAGTACGTC.

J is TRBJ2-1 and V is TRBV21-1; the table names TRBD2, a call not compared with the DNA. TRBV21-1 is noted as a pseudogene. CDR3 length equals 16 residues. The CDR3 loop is CASSSASGWTKGEQFF. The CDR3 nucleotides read TGTGCCAGCAGCTCAGCCAGCGGGTGGACCAAGGGTGAGCAGTTCTTC.

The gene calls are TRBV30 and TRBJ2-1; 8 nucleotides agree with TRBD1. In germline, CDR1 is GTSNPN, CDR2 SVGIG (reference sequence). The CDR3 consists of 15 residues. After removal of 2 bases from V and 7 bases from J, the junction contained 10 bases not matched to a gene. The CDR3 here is CAWSSPGQGGNEQFF. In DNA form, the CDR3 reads TGTGCCTGGAGTTCCCCTGGACAGGGAGGAAATGAGCAGTTCTTC. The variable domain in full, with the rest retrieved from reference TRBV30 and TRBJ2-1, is SQTIHQWPATLVQPVGSPLSLECTVEGTSNPNLYWYRQAAGRGLQLLFYSVGIGQISSEVPQNLSASRPQDRQFILSSKKLLLSDSGFYLCAWSSPGQGGNEQFFGPGTRLTVL.

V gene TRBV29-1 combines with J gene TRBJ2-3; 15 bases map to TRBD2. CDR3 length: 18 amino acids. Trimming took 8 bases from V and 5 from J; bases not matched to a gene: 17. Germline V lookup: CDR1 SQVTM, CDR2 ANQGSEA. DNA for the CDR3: TGCAGCTGCCAAGGGACTAGCGGGAGGATGGGGAGGAGAGATACGCAGTATTTT. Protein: CSCQGTSGRMGRRDTQYF.

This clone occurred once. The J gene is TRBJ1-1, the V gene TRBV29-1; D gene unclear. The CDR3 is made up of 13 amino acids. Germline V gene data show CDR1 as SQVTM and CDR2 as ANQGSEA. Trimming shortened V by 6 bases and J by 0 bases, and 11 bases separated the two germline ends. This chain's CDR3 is CSVIGSLNTEAFF. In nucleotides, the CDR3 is TGCAGCGTAATCGGGTCACTGAACACTGAAGCTTTCTTT.

The CDR3 loop reads CASSSGTLEQYF. The CDR3 DNA reads TGTGCCAGCAGCTCCGGGACTCTAGAGCAGTACTTC. The chain uses TRBV7-2 and TRBJ2-7; D may be TRBD2 (6 bases). The CDR3 sequence is 12 residues long. Trimming took 4 bases from V and 7 from J, leaving 11 bases between them. Germline V CDR1 and CDR2: SGHTA, FQGNSA.

For the CDR3, the DNA is TGTGCCAGCAACCCCCCTCCGGGAGCATACGAGCAGTACTTC. Protein sequence: CASNPPPGAYEQYF. The V gene is TRBV28, the J gene TRBJ2-7; D possibly corresponds to TRBD2 (6 bases). Trimming took 7 bases from V and 4 from J, leaving 17 bases between them. CDR3 length: 14 amino acids. Germline V gene lookup returns CDR1 MDHEN and CDR2 SYDVKM.

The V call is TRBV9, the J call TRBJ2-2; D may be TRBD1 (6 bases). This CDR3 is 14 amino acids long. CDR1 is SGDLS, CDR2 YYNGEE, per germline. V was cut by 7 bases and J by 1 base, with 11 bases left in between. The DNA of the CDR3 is TGTGCCAGCCGGGGACACCTGAACACCGGGGAGCTGTTTTTT. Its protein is CASRGHLNTGELFF.

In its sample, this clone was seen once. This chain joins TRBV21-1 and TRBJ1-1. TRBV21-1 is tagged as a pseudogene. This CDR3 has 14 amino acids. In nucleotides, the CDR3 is TGTGCCAGCAGCAAAGATCGGGATGAGTCTGAAGCTTTCTTT. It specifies CASSKDRDESEAFF.

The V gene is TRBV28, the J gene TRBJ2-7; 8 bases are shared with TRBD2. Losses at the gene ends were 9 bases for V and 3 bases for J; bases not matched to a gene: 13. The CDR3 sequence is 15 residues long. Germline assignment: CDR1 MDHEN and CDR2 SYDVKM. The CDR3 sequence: CASREMGLGGYEQYF. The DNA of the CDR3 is TGTGCCAGTAGGGAGATGGGACTAGGGGGCTACGAGCAGTACTTC.

For the CDR3, the DNA is TGTGCCAGCAGCTCGGGACAGGCGGGTCAGCCCCAGCATTTT. It codes for CASSSGQAGQPQHF. J is TRBJ1-5 and V is TRBV5-8, with 8 bases matching TRBD1. V shed 3 bases, J shed 6 bases, and the junction held 5 bases outside the gene matches. The CDR3 spans 14 residues. Germline V gene lookup returns CDR1 SGHTS and CDR2 YDEGEE.

CDR3 loop: CASSEAGLAPGELFF. CDR3 sequence (DNA): TGTGCCAGCAGCGAGGCGGGACTAGCGCCCGGGGAGCTGTTTTTT. The chain combines TRBV4-2 with TRBJ2-2, with 10 bases identical to TRBD2. Germline assignment: CDR1 LGHNA and CDR2 YNFKEQ. V shed 5 bases, J shed 6 bases, and the junction held 6 bases outside the gene matches. The CDR3 runs 15 residues.

This chain's CDR3 is CASSPVGQIQETQYF. CDR3 DNA sequence: TGTGCCAGCTCACCAGTCGGACAAATACAAGAGACCCAGTACTTC. The chain recombines TRBV18 with TRBJ2-5; D perhaps matches TRBD1 (5 bases). Trimming shortened V by 2 bases and J by 2 bases, and 12 bases separated the two germline ends. Germline CDR1 reads KGHSH; CDR2 reads LQKENI. This CDR3 contains 15 residues. Combining the CDR3 with reference TRBV18 and TRBJ2-5 gives the whole variable domain NAGVMQNPRHLVRRRGQEARLRCSPMKGHSHVYWYRQLPEEGLKFMVYLQKENIIDESGMPKERFSAEFPKEGPSILRIQQVVRGDSAAYFCASSPVGQIQETQYFGPGTRLLVL.